Presented here are 2 T cell receptor beta chains from one specimen sequenced in a study of shared clonotypes between healthy human individuals. Sequencing was performed with immunoSEQ multiplex PCR; in TCRdb, only in-frame clones are kept and a portion is missing. The sample holds around 500,000 clones, approximately 79% seen once. The sequenced sample was PBMCs. The receptors stem from a woman in her thirties or forties in good health. Some clones in this sample may be carry-over from other donors' samples.

This chain uses TRBV5-1 with TRBJ1-2; D is possibly TRBD1 (6 bases). V dropped 0 bases and J dropped 6 bases, with 12 bases sitting between them. The germline V gene has CDR1 SGHRS and CDR2 YFSETQ. The CDR3 is made up of 14 amino acids. The CDR3 bases are TGCGCCAGCAGCTTGGGCCAGGGGTCGGATGGCTACACCTTC. Translating gives CASSLGQGSDGYTF.

The chain recombines TRBV11-2 with TRBJ1-5, with D possibly TRBD1 on 6 matching bases. Germline V gives CDR1 SGHAT, CDR2 FQNNGV. This CDR3 region has 15 residues. Trimming shortened V by 5 bases and J by 0 bases, and 11 bases separated the two germline ends. CDR3 residues: CASSNGTLSNQPQHF. CDR3 nucleotide sequence: TGTGCCAGCAGCAATGGGACACTTAGCAATCAGCCCCAGCATTTT.